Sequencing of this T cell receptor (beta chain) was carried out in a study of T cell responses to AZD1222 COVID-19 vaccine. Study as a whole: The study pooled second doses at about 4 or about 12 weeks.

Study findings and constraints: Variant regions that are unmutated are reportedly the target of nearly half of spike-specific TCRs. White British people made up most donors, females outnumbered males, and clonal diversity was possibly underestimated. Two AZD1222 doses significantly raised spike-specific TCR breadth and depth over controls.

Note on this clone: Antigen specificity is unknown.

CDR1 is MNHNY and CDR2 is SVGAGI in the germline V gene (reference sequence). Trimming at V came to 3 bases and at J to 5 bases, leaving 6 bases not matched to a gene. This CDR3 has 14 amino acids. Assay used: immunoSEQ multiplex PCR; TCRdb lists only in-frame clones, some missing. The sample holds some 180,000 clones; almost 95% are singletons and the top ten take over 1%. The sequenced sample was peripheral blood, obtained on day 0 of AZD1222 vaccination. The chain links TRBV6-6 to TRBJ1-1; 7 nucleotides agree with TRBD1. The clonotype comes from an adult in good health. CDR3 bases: TGTGCCAGCAGTTATCGACAGGGAAAAACTGAAGCTTTCTTT. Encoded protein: CASSYRQGKTEAFF.